This TCR beta chain was found in a study of spatial heterogeneity in lung cancer. Looking at the study overall: A consistent excess of beta-chain over alpha-chain sequences was detected. In raw reads, more than nine appearances on average were recorded for each unique TCR and UMI combination. Findings of the study overall: The study found ubiquitous expanded tumor TCRs in blood more at resection than follow-up.

TCRdb fed the 5' RACE reads into MiXCR, producing one record per CDR3 protein. The table records roughly 71,000 distinct CDR3 sequences, around 8.9% of them present only once. Time point of the sample: blood at routine non-recurrence follow-up after resection. Sequencing covered unsorted whole RNA taken from tumor, nontumor lung or frozen PBMC. Ten or more counts support this clonotype. Antigen unknown. This CDR3 contains 14 residues. Trimming took off 4 bases at V and 1 base at J, with 5 bases between the two ends. CDR1 is MNHNS and CDR2 is SASEGT in the germline V gene. The sequence was collected from a female donor with early-stage non-small cell lung cancer. This chain uses TRBV6-1 with TRBJ2-6; D may correspond to TRBD1 or TRBD2 (5 bases each). This specimen consisted of PBMCs, obtained at follow-up. CDR3 amino acids: CASSGGSGANVLTF. CDR3 nucleotides: TGTGCCAGCAGTGGGGGGTCTGGGGCCAACGTCCTGACTTTC.